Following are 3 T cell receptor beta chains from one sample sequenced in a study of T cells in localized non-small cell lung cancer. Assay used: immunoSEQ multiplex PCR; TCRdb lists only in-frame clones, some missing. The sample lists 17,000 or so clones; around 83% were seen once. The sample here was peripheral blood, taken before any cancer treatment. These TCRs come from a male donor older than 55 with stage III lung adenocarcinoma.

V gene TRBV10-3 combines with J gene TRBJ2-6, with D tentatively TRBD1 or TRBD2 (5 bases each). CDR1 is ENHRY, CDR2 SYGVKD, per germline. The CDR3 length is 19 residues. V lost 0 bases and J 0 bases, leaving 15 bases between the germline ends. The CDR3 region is CAISESRRDPTSGANVLTF. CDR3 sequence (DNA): TGTGCCATCAGTGAGTCGAGAAGGGACCCAACCTCTGGGGCCAACGTCCTGACTTTC.

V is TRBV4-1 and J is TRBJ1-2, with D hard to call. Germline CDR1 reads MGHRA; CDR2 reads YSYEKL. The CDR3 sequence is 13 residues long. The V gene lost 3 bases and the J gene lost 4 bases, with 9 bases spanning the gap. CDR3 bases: TGCGCCAGCAGCCACCCCTGGGCCTATGGCTACACCTTC. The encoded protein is CASSHPWAYGYTF.

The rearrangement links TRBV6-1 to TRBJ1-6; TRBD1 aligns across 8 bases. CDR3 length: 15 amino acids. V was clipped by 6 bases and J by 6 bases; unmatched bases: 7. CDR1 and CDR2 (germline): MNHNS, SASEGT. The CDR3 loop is CASRLQGVLNSPLHF. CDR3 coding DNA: TGTGCCAGCAGATTACAGGGGGTCCTTAATTCACCCCTCCACTTT.